Listed below are T cell receptor beta chains from one sample, sequenced in a study of shared clonotypes between healthy human individuals. TCRdb's table, derived via immunoSEQ multiplex PCR, lists solely in-frame clones and lacks some. The sample shows about 1 million clones, around 74% of them seen only once. Sample: memory CD4+ T cells sorted from blood. The receptors here all came from a man aged 18 to 35 in good health. The conserved cysteine and the conserved F or W are not part of the CDR3 here. Each record gives: CDR3 length, J gene, D gene, V gene, CDR3 protein. A D gene is named only where the DNA matches it firmly.

10 TRBJ2-5 . TRBV7-2 ASSSRWETQY
12 TRBJ2-1 . TRBV9 ASSAVGGAWEQF
14 TRBJ2-7 TRBD2 TRBV19 ASSSRTSGSIYEQY
13 TRBJ2-6 TRBD1 TRBV7-9 ASSPQGSGANVLT
10 TRBJ2-3 . TRBV28 ASSLVKASQY
13 TRBJ1-6 . TRBV5-1 ASSLGPSEGSPLH
13 TRBJ2-5 . TRBV30 AWSVRLGGWETQY
11 TRBJ1-5 . TRBV29-1 SVGEGVGQPQH
11 TRBJ1-2 . TRBV6-5 ASSPGPRRGYT
15 TRBJ1-1 . TRBV19 ASSIPGQMAVGTEAF
12 TRBJ1-5 . TRBV5-3 ARSLGTGDQPQH
15 TRBJ2-2 TRBD2 TRBV4-1 ASSQFGLAANTGELF
14 TRBJ2-6 . TRBV10-3 AISEPGSSGANVLT
11 TRBJ2-5 . TRBV7-9 ASSLDYYETQY
14 TRBJ2-7 . TRBV6-4 ASSRDTTGISYEQY
11 TRBJ2-5 TRBD2 TRBV5-1 ASSLTGGETQY
12 TRBJ2-5 . TRBV28 ASSLVGNQETQY
11 TRBJ1-6 . TRBV19 ASSALQNSPLH
14 TRBJ2-7 . TRBV28 ASSPTDYLASYEQY
13 TRBJ1-5 . TRBV9 ASSVDAGPNQPQH
12 TRBJ2-1 . TRBV9 ASNQGGAFNEQF
14 TRBJ2-3 TRBD2 TRBV9 ASSSRTSSPTDTQY
12 TRBJ1-2 . TRBV7-2 ASSSQSWGDGYT
12 TRBJ2-7 . TRBV6-5 ASKLDGSSYEQY
15 TRBJ1-1 TRBD1 TRBV5-4 ASSLGGQGGVGTEAF
17 TRBJ2-5 TRBD2 TRBV11-2 ASSLLLSVSLGGRETQY
11 TRBJ2-3 . TRBV7-2 ASSLVRTDTQY
13 TRBJ2-3 . TRBV30 AWNRLASSTDTQY
12 TRBJ2-5 . TRBV7-3 ASSLGSLQETQY
12 TRBJ2-6 . TRBV5-1 ASSGSGGANVLT
17 TRBJ1-5 . TRBV7-2 ASSRGNPGLLASNQPQH
13 TRBJ2-3 TRBD2 TRBV7-2 ASSPLAASTDTQY
9 TRBJ2-1 . TRBV2 ASSQTGEQF
13 TRBJ2-2 TRBD2 TRBV27 ASSSGRSWTGELF
13 TRBJ2-5 TRBD2 TRBV7-2 ASTRGGRLTETQY
12 TRBJ2-5 TRBD1 TRBV6-5 ASSGTGLGETQY
12 TRBJ2-5 . TRBV2 ASSETAVQETQY
10 TRBJ2-1 . TRBV30 AWSVRVDEQF
12 TRBJ2-6 . TRBV29-1 SVRTGPGANVLT
11 TRBJ1-2 TRBD1 TRBV5-1 ASTRGTGHGYT
14 TRBJ2-3 TRBD2 TRBV10-3 AISELAGGRGDTQY
9 TRBJ2-5 . TRBV18 ASSQQETQY
14 TRBJ2-1 TRBD2 TRBV7-2 ASRPAVSGGYNEQF
12 TRBJ2-3 . TRBV2 ASPPRYRTDTQY
12 TRBJ2-7 . TRBV11-2 ASSLDRASYEQY